A single sample is the source of the 11 T cell receptor beta chains below, sequenced in a study of early T cells in non-severe SARS-CoV-2 infection. TCRdb fed the 5' RACE reads into MiXCR, producing one record per CDR3 protein. The sample carries roughly 40,000 distinct CDR3 sequences, 4% recorded once. What was sequenced was whole blood. The receptors derive from an adult who was a healthcare worker with PCR-confirmed SARS-CoV-2 infection or an uninfected control (not recorded which).

This clonotype was seen a few times. The chain recombines TRBV3-1 with TRBJ2-1; D is unresolved. Between the trimmed V and J ends, which lost 5 bases and 3 bases, there was a span of 17 bases. The CDR3 totals 16 residues. The germline V gene encodes CDR1 LGHDT and CDR2 YNNKEL (reference sequence). CDR3: CASSGDADLIYNEQFF. The CDR3 region has the DNA TGTGCCAGCAGCGGGGATGCGGACCTGATCTACAATGAGCAGTTCTTC.

The chain employs TRBV20-1 and TRBJ2-2; the match to TRBD2 covers 9 bases. This CDR3 contains 20 residues. V was clipped by 1 base and J by 4 bases; unmatched bases: 19. Germline loops: CDR1 DFQATT, CDR2 SNEGSKA (reference sequence). CDR3 residues: CSARAPRWPSGVEGTGELFF. The DNA of the CDR3 is TGCAGTGCTAGAGCCCCAAGATGGCCTAGCGGGGTAGAGGGCACCGGGGAGCTGTTTTTT.

The chain employs TRBV6-1 and TRBJ1-4, with D possibly TRBD1 on 5 matching bases. From germline, CDR1 is MNHNS and CDR2 SASEGT. V shed 3 bases and J shed 8 bases, with 22 bases lying between them. CDR3 length equals 17 residues. In DNA, the CDR3 is TGTGCCAGCAGTGACTCCGGGACGTCGTTTTCTGGGGAAAAACTGTTTTTT. This gives the protein CASSDSGTSFSGEKLFF.

This clonotype was recorded at least ten times. The chain combines TRBV10-2 with TRBJ1-2; 9 bases match TRBD1. Per the germline V gene, CDR1 is WSHSY and CDR2 is SAAADI. V gave up 3 bases and J gave up 8 bases; unmatched junction bases: 7. The CDR3 is made up of 14 amino acids. CDR3 amino acids: CASSEPDRGRGYTF. In nucleotides, the CDR3 is TGCGCCAGCAGTGAACCGGACAGGGGAAGAGGCTACACCTTC.

This clonotype was observed many times. The gene calls are TRBV4-1 and TRBJ1-1; D ambiguous. V dropped 5 bases and J dropped 0 bases, with 13 bases sitting between them. From germline, CDR1 is MGHRA and CDR2 YSYEKL. This CDR3 comprises 15 residues. The CDR3 reads CASSSTLAMNTEAFF. CDR3 sequence (DNA): TGCGCCAGCAGCTCAACATTGGCAATGAACACTGAAGCTTTCTTT.

The V and J genes are TRBV5-6 and TRBJ2-7; tentatively, D is TRBD1 (6 bases). The CDR3 runs 14 residues. Trimming shortened V by 2 bases and J by 2 bases, and 11 bases separated the two germline ends. Germline CDR1 SGHDT, CDR2 YYEEEE. For the CDR3, the DNA is TGTGCCAGCAGCTTTGGGACAAATACCTACGAGCAGTACTTC. Its protein is CASSFGTNTYEQYF.

The chain employs TRBV20-1 and TRBJ1-4; unclear D gene. In germline, CDR1 is DFQATT, CDR2 SNEGSKA (reference sequence). The V and J ends lost 5 bases and 1 base respectively, with 2 bases between them. This CDR3 comprises 11 residues. The CDR3 coding sequence is TGCAGTGCTCTAACTAATGAAAAACTGTTTTTT. Translated, it gives CSALTNEKLFF.

This clonotype was counted ten times or more. This rearrangement joins TRBV10-3 to TRBJ2-7; D possibly matches TRBD1 or TRBD2 (5 bases each). This CDR3 is built from 12 residues. V dropped 5 bases and J dropped 6 bases, with 11 bases sitting between them. CDR1 is ENHRY and CDR2 is SYGVKD in the germline V gene. As DNA, the CDR3 is TGTGCCATCAGTCCCACGGGGCTCGAGCAGTACTTC. Translated: CAISPTGLEQYF.

This clonotype has at least ten counts. The chain is built from TRBV27 and TRBJ2-1, with 11 bases aligning to TRBD2. Trimming took 0 bases from V and 5 from J; bases not matched to a gene: 0. The CDR3 spans 15 residues. Germline V gene data show CDR1 as MNHEY and CDR2 as SMNVEV (reference sequence). The CDR3 coding sequence is TGTGCCAGCAGTTTATCGGGACTAGCGGACAATGAGCAGTTCTTC. Translated: CASSLSGLADNEQFF.

This clonotype has a count of ten or more. CDR3 sequence (DNA): TGTGCCAGCAGCTCAATCGACAGGGGGCGAGAGACCCAGTACTTC. This translates into CASSSIDRGRETQYF. This chain joins TRBV12-3 or TRBV12-4 and TRBJ2-5, with 10 bases lining up with TRBD1. V dropped 6 bases and J dropped 4; count of bases not matched to a gene: 8. This CDR3 contains 15 residues.

This clonotype was counted ten times or more. The chain combines TRBV5-1 with TRBJ2-7; TRBD1 matches at 11 bases. Germline-derived CDR1 and CDR2 are SGHRS and YFSETQ. After removal of 4 bases from V and 3 bases from J, the junction contained 6 bases not matched to a gene. CDR3 length equals 15 residues. DNA of the CDR3: TGCGCCAGCAGCGACGGACAGGGGGCTGACTACGAGCAGTACTTC. Its protein product is CASSDGQGADYEQYF.